The T cell receptor beta chain under discussion was sequenced for a study of vaccination effects on CD4 cells after COVID-19. Points from the study as a whole: Marked clonal contraction of both clone types appeared late after vaccination. In vaccinees who were healthy, merely 1 out of 255 vaccine-induced clones cross-reacted with common cold coronaviruses.

Germline V gives CDR1 MRHNA, CDR2 SNTAGT. V lost 7 bases and J lost 5; bases outside the gene matches: 9. This CDR3 has 14 residues. To note about this clone: Its antigen remains unknown.

After expansion with viral peptide pools in the ViraFEST assay, antigen-specific CD4+ T cells were sequenced. After more than 9 days in culture, the CD4+ T cells were isolated. All study participants received two doses of BNT162b2 or mRNA-1273 vaccine. Negative nucleocapsid antibody tests before and after vaccination confirmed no previous SARS-CoV-2 infection. Culturing of a few million PBMC per well took place with about 10 IU/ml IL-2 and 9 to 10 ug/ml peptides. The method was immunoSEQ multiplex PCR; TCRdb's version includes in-frame clones alone and lacks a portion of them. In the table there are over 60,000 clones, about 74% of which are singletons.

Sequences were derived from CD4+ T cells from PBMCs cultured with HCoV-229E spike peptides, sampled after COVID-19 vaccination. The chain joins TRBV6-4 to TRBJ1-1, with 8 bases that match TRBD1. The source of this sequence is a human donor who received a COVID-19 vaccine. CDR3 in DNA: TGTGCCAGCACCAGTGACAGGGGAGGGACTGAAGCTTTCTTT. This gives the protein CASTSDRGGTEAFF.